Listed below are T cell receptor beta chains from one sample, sequenced in a study of shared clonotypes between healthy human individuals. Produced via immunoSEQ multiplex PCR; TCRdb's table is partial and in-frame only. This table holds some 1,600,000 clones, roughly 98% found once. Sequenced: naive CD4+ T cells sorted from blood. These receptors came from a man aged 30 to 45 in good health. CDR3s include the opening cysteine and the closing phenylalanine or tryptophan. A D gene is named only where the DNA matches it firmly. Expanded clones are given a class, and other clones once, few, many or no size at all.

-	TRBV21-1	TRBJ1-5	14	-	CASSKLGEVQPQHF	TGTGCCAGCAGCAAATTGGGGGAGGTCCAGCCCCAGCATTTT
-	TRBV28	TRBJ1-5	15	-	CASSPGRVSNQPQHF	TGTGCCAGCAGTCCAGGACGGGTTAGCAATCAGCCCCAGCATTTT
once	TRBV18	TRBJ2-7	14	-	CASRRTSGPYEQYF	TGTGCCAGCCGCCGGACTTCGGGACCCTACGAGCAGTACTTC
once	TRBV28	TRBJ1-2	9	-	CASNDGYTF	TGTGCTTCCAACGATGGCTACACCTTC
-	TRBV7-9	TRBJ1-2	14	-	CASSLNARDYGYTF	TGTGCCAGCAGCTTAAATGCGAGAGACTATGGCTACACCTTC
-	TRBV29-1	TRBJ2-2	16	TRBD1	CSAGPRLDRVGGELFF	TGCAGCGCCGGCCCCCGCCTGGACAGGGTAGGCGGGGAGCTGTTTTTT
-	TRBV10-2	TRBJ2-2	14	TRBD1	CASRGTGNPGELFF	TGCGCCAGCAGGGGGACAGGGAACCCCGGGGAGCTGTTTTTT
-	TRBV6-5	TRBJ1-5	13	-	CASRVGVRQPQHF	TGTGCCAGTAGAGTGGGGGTCAGGCAGCCCCAGCATTTT
-	TRBV5-1	TRBJ2-7	15	TRBD1	CASSHGTGTVYEQYF	TGCGCCAGCAGCCATGGAACCGGGACAGTCTACGAGCAGTACTTC
-	TRBV28	TRBJ2-1	16	TRBD2	CASSPGGALGQSEQFF	TGTGCCAGCAGCCCCGGGGGGGCTCTAGGGCAATCTGAGCAGTTCTTC
-	TRBV27	TRBJ2-2	17	TRBD1	CASRKQGAIANTGELFF	TGTGCCAGCAGGAAACAGGGGGCCATCGCGAACACCGGGGAGCTGTTTTTT
-	TRBV5-1	TRBJ2-7	15	-	CASSLAVGSGSEQYF	TGCGCCAGCAGCTTGGCCGTTGGGAGTGGCAGCGAGCAGTACTTC
-	TRBV5-1	TRBJ2-5	19	-	CASSPSWDGDPSSGETQYF	TGCGCCAGCAGCCCCTCGTGGGACGGCGATCCTTCCTCGGGAGAGACCCAGTACTTC
-	TRBV7-2	TRBJ1-5	14	TRBD1	CASSFRTGSEPQHF	TGTGCCAGCAGCTTCCGGACAGGGAGTGAGCCCCAGCATTTT
-	TRBV11-2	TRBJ2-2	12	-	CASSFDTGELFF	TGTGCCAGCAGCTTTGACACCGGGGAGCTGTTTTTT
-	TRBV4-3	TRBJ2-3	18	TRBD2	CASSQDDSGRDLTNTQYF	TGCGCCAGCAGCCAAGATGACAGCGGGAGGGACCTCACAAATACGCAGTATTTT